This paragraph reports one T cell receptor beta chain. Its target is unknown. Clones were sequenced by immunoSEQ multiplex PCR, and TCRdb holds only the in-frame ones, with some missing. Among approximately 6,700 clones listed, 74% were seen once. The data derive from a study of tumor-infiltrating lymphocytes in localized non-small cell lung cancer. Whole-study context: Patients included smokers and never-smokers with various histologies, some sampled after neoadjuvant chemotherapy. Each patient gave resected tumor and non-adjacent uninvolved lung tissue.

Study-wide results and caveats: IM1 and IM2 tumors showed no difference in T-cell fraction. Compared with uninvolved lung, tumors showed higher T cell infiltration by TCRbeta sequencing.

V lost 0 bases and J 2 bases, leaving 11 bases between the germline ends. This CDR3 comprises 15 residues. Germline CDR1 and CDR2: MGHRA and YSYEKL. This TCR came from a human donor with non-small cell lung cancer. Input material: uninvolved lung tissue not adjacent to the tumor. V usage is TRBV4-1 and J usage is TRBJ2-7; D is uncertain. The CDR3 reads CASSQDNYMPYEQYF. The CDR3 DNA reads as TGCGCCAGCAGCCAAGATAATTACATGCCCTACGAGCAGTACTTC.